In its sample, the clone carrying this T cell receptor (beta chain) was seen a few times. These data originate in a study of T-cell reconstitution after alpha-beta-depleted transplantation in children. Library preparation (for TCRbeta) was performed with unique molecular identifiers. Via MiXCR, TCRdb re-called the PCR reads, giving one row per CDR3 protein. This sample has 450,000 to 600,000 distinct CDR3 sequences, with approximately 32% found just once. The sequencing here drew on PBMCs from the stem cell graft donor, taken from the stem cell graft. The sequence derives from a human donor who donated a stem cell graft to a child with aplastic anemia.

The CDR3 DNA sequence: TGTGCCAGCACCAAATGGAGGACTGGAAGTTACGAGCAGTACGTC. It specifies CASTKWRTGSYEQYV. The V and J genes are TRBV6-4 and TRBJ2-7, with TRBD2 as a possible D gene (5 bases). Germline V CDR1 and CDR2: MRHNA, SNTAGT. CDR3 length: 15 amino acids. The V gene lost 7 bases and the J gene lost 4 bases, with 20 bases spanning the gap.